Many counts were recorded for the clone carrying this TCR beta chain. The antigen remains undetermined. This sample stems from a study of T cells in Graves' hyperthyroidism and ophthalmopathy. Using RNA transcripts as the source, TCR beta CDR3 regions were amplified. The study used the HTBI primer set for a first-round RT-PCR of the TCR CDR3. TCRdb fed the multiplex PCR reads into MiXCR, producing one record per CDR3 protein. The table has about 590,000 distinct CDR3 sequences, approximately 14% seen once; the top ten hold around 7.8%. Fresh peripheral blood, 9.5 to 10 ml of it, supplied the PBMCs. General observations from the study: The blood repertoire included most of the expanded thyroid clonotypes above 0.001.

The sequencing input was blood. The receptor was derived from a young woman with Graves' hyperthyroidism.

The CDR3 protein is CASSSPDRGHGYTF. The CDR3, as DNA: TGTGCCAGCAGTTCCCCAGACAGGGGCCATGGCTACACCTTC. The chain has TRBV12-3 or TRBV12-4 and TRBJ1-2, with TRBD1 matching 8 bases. This CDR3 has 14 amino acids. V lost 4 bases, J lost 6 bases, and 7 bases stayed unmatched.